The 30 T cell receptor beta chains presented below share a single source sample, sequenced in a study of cytomegalovirus exposure and HLA in healthy donors. PCR primers comprised 60 Vbeta and 13 Jbeta primers. Clones were read by immunoSEQ multiplex PCR, and TCRdb kept only the in-frame ones, dropping some. This table has 110,000 to 150,000 clones, approximately 70% appearing once. The sample comprised PBMCs. The receptors stem from a woman in her 30s in good health and CMV-seronegative.

This sequence joins TRBV7-2 and TRBJ2-5; 7 bases agree with TRBD2. Trimming cost V 3 bases and J 1 base; bases outside gene matches: 11. The CDR3 has 17 amino acids. Germline CDR1 and CDR2: SGHTA and FQGNSA. For the CDR3, the DNA is TGTGCCAGCAGCTTCCCCCCGGGGGGAACCAGCCAAGAGACCCAGTACTTC. Encoded protein: CASSFPPGGTSQETQYF.

The V and J genes are TRBV13 and TRBJ2-1; 8 bases fit TRBD2. CDR1 and CDR2 (germline): PRHDT, FYEKMQ (reference sequence). This CDR3 has 14 residues. The V segment lost 4 bases and the J segment 3 bases; nucleotides outside the gene matches: 2. The CDR3 loop reads CASSSGLDYNEQFF. CDR3 nucleotides: TGTGCCAGCAGCTCGGGACTAGACTACAATGAGCAGTTCTTC.

J is TRBJ2-3 and V is TRBV29-1; 7 bases align to TRBD2. CDR1 SQVTM and CDR2 ANQGSEA come from the germline V gene. J lost 3 bases, V lost 3 bases, and 12 bases had no gene match. The CDR3 runs 16 residues. CDR3: CSVDGAGNRGTDTQYF. CDR3 coding DNA: TGCAGCGTTGACGGAGCGGGAAATCGGGGAACAGATACGCAGTATTTT.

V gene TRBV11-1 combines with J gene TRBJ2-1; 9 bases align to TRBD1. Germline trimming cut 5 bases from V and 6 bases from J; bases unmatched to any gene: 8. The CDR3 is 15 residues long. CDR1 is SGHAT, CDR2 FQDESV, per germline (reference sequence). The CDR3 DNA is TGTGCCAGCAGCCTACAGGGGGCCGGACCCAATGAGCAGTTCTTC. As protein: CASSLQGAGPNEQFF.

The genes are TRBV15 and TRBJ2-1; D unresolved. V was trimmed by 5 bases and J by 8 bases, leaving 13 bases between them. This CDR3 is built from 13 residues. The germline gives CDR1 LNHNV, CDR2 YYDKDF (reference sequence). CDR3 sequence: CATSRGSWDEQFF. The CDR3 DNA reads as TGTGCCACCAGCCGCGGAAGTTGGGATGAGCAGTTCTTC.

The chain couples TRBV28 to TRBJ2-6; no definite D call. The CDR3 loop spans 18 amino acids. Germline V CDR1 and CDR2: MDHEN, SYDVKM. The germline V and J ends were trimmed by 4 bases and 0 bases, with 16 bases remaining between them. CDR3 coding DNA: TGTGCCAGCAGTTCGCTCCAGGCCGGCTTCTCTGGGGCCAACGTCCTGACTTTC. Residues: CASSSLQAGFSGANVLTF.

The chain joins TRBV5-1 to TRBJ2-3; 8 nucleotides align to TRBD2. Trimming took 8 bases from V and 5 from J; bases not matched to a gene: 10. The CDR3 has 14 amino acids. Looked up from germline, CDR1 is SGHRS and CDR2 is YFSETQ. CDR3 sequence (DNA): TGCGCCAGTTCAAAAGCGGGAGCGAGAGATACGCAGTATTTT. It codes for CASSKAGARDTQYF. The whole variable domain, remainder taken from reference TRBV5-1 and TRBJ2-3, is KAGVTQTPRYLIKTRGQQVTLSCSPISGHRSVSWYQQTPGQGLQFLFEYFSETQRNKGNFPGRFSGRQFSNSRSEMNVSTLELGDSALYLCASSKAGARDTQYFGPGTRLTVL.

This clone was seen just once. CDR3 DNA: TGTGCCAGCAGCCAATCCGAGCAGGGGGTCGTC. As protein: CASSQSEQGVV. The chain is built from TRBV16 and TRBJ2-7; 7 bases align to TRBD1. Germline loops: CDR1 KGHSY, CDR2 FQNENV. CDR3 length: 11 amino acids.

The CDR3 spells CASSTRLVDNEQFF. CDR3 nucleotides: TGTGCCAGCAGTACGAGACTCGTCGACAATGAGCAGTTCTTC. The chain has TRBV2 and TRBJ2-1; the D is unclear. The CDR3 has 14 amino acids. CDR1 is SNHLY, CDR2 FYNNEI, per germline. Deletions cut 5 bases from V and 5 bases from J, with 13 bases between.

The chain employs TRBV4-1 and TRBJ2-3; TRBD2 is a possible D gene (5 bases). The CDR3 extends over 14 amino acids. Germline V gene data show CDR1 as MGHRA and CDR2 as YSYEKL. The V and J ends lost 9 bases and 3 bases respectively, with 16 bases between them. CDR3: CARIAPSLTDTQYF. Written as DNA, the CDR3 is TGCGCCAGAATTGCCCCTAGCTTGACAGATACGCAGTATTTT.

V and J are TRBV6-1 and TRBJ2-7; 11 nucleotides line up with TRBD1. CDR1 and CDR2 from the germline V gene are MNHNS and SASEGT. CDR3 length: 13 amino acids. Losses at the gene ends were 8 bases for V and 2 bases for J; bases not matched to a gene: 2. Here the CDR3 reads CASWGQGAYEQYF. DNA for the CDR3: TGTGCCAGCTGGGGACAGGGGGCCTACGAGCAGTACTTC.

This clone came up once. The chain links TRBV2 to TRBJ2-3; no reliable D call. CDR3 length equals 15 residues. In germline, CDR1 is SNHLY, CDR2 FYNNEI. Trimming took 8 bases from V and 0 from J, leaving 15 bases between them. In DNA, the CDR3 is TGTGCCAGCGGTCGACTTTCGATTAGCACAGATACGCAGTATTTT. Translating gives CASGRLSISTDTQYF.

The sample holds a few counts of this clone. This sequence joins TRBV6-5 and TRBJ2-7; possible D gene TRBD2, 6 bases. V was clipped by 4 bases and J by 6 bases, with 13 bases between them. The CDR3 totals 13 residues. Germline V CDR1 and CDR2: MNHEY, SVGAGI. CDR3 bases: TGTGCCAGCAGTTGGGAGCGGGCTTCCGAGCAGTACTTC. It encodes CASSWERASEQYF.

This chain uses TRBV5-1 with TRBJ2-1; the match to TRBD2 covers 9 bases. The CDR3 length is 15 residues. The ends lost 4 bases at V and 7 bases at J; junction bases unmatched: 9. Germline lookup yields CDR1 SGHRS and CDR2 YFSETQ. The CDR3 region is CASSPGLALTNEQFF. CDR3 DNA: TGCGCCAGCAGCCCGGGACTAGCCCTTACAAATGAGCAGTTCTTC.

To note about this clone: Other DNA sequences in this sample translate to the same CDR3. The CDR3 region has the DNA TGCGCCAGCAGCCAAGATTTAAATGAAAAACTGTTTTTT. This sequence encodes CASSQDLNEKLFF. The chain employs TRBV4-1 and TRBJ1-4; D is ambiguous. Trimming pared 0 bases from V and 5 bases from J, leaving 4 bases between. Germline V gene lookup returns CDR1 MGHRA and CDR2 YSYEKL. The CDR3 covers 13 residues.

In DNA form, the CDR3 reads TGTGCCAGCAGTGACGGGGGAGTACCTAACTATGAGCAGTTCTTC. It is translated as CASSDGGVPNYEQFF. The genes are TRBV2 and TRBJ2-1, with a tentative D call TRBD2 (6 bases). Germline CDR1 SNHLY, CDR2 FYNNEI. V lost 3 bases and J lost 8, with 17 bases in between. This CDR3 region has 15 residues.

V and J are TRBV5-1 and TRBJ1-2; D is uncertain. Deletions cut 4 bases from V and 8 bases from J, with 21 bases between. The CDR3 loop spans 15 amino acids. The germline CDR1 and CDR2 sequences are SGHRS and YFSETQ. CDR3 coding DNA: TGCGCCAGCAGCCCGTACGACACGCCGTCCCGGGGCTACACCTTC. Translated, it gives CASSPYDTPSRGYTF.

This sequence joins TRBV19 and TRBJ1-1; D is ambiguous. CDR3 length: 11 amino acids. V was trimmed by 6 bases and J by 1 base, leaving 3 bases between them. CDR1 is LNHDA and CDR2 is SQIVND in the germline V gene (reference sequence). The CDR3 nucleotides read TGTGCCAGTAGGGCGAACACTGAAGCTTTCTTT. It yields the protein CASRANTEAFF.

The chain combines TRBV10-3 with TRBJ2-3, with 10 bases identical to TRBD2. Germline CDR1 ENHRY, CDR2 SYGVKD. This CDR3 region has 15 residues. The J segment lost 2 bases and the V segment lost 4 bases, leaving 3 bases of the junction unmatched. CDR3 DNA sequence: TGTGCCATCAGTGCTCTAGCGGGGGTCACAGATACGCAGTATTTT. Its protein product is CAISALAGVTDTQYF.

Regarding this clone: The same CDR3 also results from other DNA sequences found in this sample. This chain joins TRBV2 and TRBJ2-1; TRBD2 matches 14 bases. CDR3 length equals 14 residues. CDR1 is SNHLY and CDR2 is FYNNEI in the germline V gene. Germline trimming cut 6 bases from V and 8 bases from J; bases unmatched to any gene: 3. CDR3 nucleotides: TGTGCCAGCAGCGGGACTAGCGGGGGCCATGAGCAGTTCTTC. Translation gives CASSGTSGGHEQFF.

The V gene is TRBV6-1, the J gene TRBJ1-5, with a tentative D call TRBD1 (6 bases). Germline V CDR1 and CDR2: MNHNS, SASEGT. This CDR3 comprises 14 residues. V was cut by 6 bases and J by 5 bases, with 14 bases left in between. The chain's CDR3 is CASSRPGAHQPQHF. The CDR3 DNA is TGTGCCAGCAGCCGCCCAGGGGCCCATCAGCCCCAGCATTTT.

V usage is TRBV6-5 and J usage is TRBJ1-2; D perhaps matches TRBD1 (6 bases). Trimming shortened V by 10 bases and J by 8 bases, and 17 bases separated the two germline ends. The CDR3 has 12 residues. Germline CDR1 and CDR2: MNHEY and SVGAGI. The CDR3 is CATHHGTRGYTF. The CDR3 region has the DNA TGTGCCACTCACCACGGGACACGGGGCTACACCTTC.

J is TRBJ2-2 and V is TRBV28; D perhaps matches TRBD2 (6 bases). The CDR3 loop spans 15 amino acids. Trimming stripped 5 bases from V and 7 bases from J, with 17 bases between. CDR1 is MDHEN, CDR2 SYDVKM, per germline. This CDR3 is CASSPAGRAYGELFF. The CDR3 DNA reads as TGTGCCAGCAGTCCCGCGGGGCGGGCGTACGGGGAGCTGTTTTTT.

J is TRBJ2-2 and V is TRBV11-2, with D possibly matching TRBD1 (6 bases). CDR3 length: 14 residues. Trimming took off 8 bases at V and 6 bases at J, with 16 bases between the two ends. CDR1 SGHAT and CDR2 FQNNGV come from the germline V gene. This CDR3 reads CASHEQGLPGELFF. CDR3 in DNA: TGTGCCAGCCATGAGCAGGGGTTACCCGGGGAGCTGTTTTTT. Using reference TRBV11-2 and TRBJ2-2 for the parts outside the CDR3, the full variable domain is EAGVAQSPRYKIIEKRQSVAFWCNPISGHATLYWYQQILGQGPKLLIQFQNNGVVDDSQLPKDRFSAERLKGVDSTLKIQPAKLEDSAVYLCASHEQGLPGELFFGEGSRLTVL.

The gene calls are TRBV19 and TRBJ2-1; 10 bases map to TRBD2. The CDR3 spans 19 residues. J gave up 0 bases and V 6 bases, and 14 bases lay outside the gene matches. Germline loops: CDR1 LNHDA, CDR2 SQIVND (reference sequence). The CDR3: CASSPRVTSGSSSYNEQFF. The CDR3, as DNA: TGTGCCAGTAGCCCTAGAGTGACTAGCGGGTCTAGCTCCTACAATGAGCAGTTCTTC.

This sequence joins TRBV7-9 and TRBJ1-1; 7 nucleotides align to TRBD1. Per the germline V gene, CDR1 is SEHNR and CDR2 is FQNEAQ (reference sequence). The CDR3 is made up of 13 amino acids. J lost 3 bases, V lost 7 bases, and 5 bases had no gene match. CDR3 sequence reads: CASINQGDTEAFF. CDR3 bases: TGTGCCAGCATTAACCAGGGGGACACTGAAGCTTTCTTT.

The J gene is TRBJ2-1, the V gene TRBV19; tentative D call: TRBD2 (5 bases). This CDR3 has 14 amino acids. V dropped 3 bases and J dropped 8 bases, with 14 bases sitting between them. Germline loops: CDR1 LNHDA, CDR2 SQIVND (reference sequence). The CDR3 DNA reads as TGTGCCAGTAGTATTGTTCCTAGCTCGGATGAGCAGTTCTTC. This translates into CASSIVPSSDEQFF.

The gene calls are TRBV18 and TRBJ2-3, with 10 bases matching TRBD2. Germline-derived CDR1 and CDR2 are KGHSH and LQKENI. The J segment lost 0 bases and the V segment lost 3 bases, leaving 6 bases of the junction unmatched. This CDR3 comprises 17 residues. For the CDR3, the DNA is TGTGCCAGCTCACCCCGGGGTAGCGGGGGGAGCACAGATACGCAGTATTTT. This encodes CASSPRGSGGSTDTQYF. The entire variable domain, with the rest obtained from reference TRBV18 and TRBJ2-3, is as follows: NAGVMQNPRHLVRRRGQEARLRCSPMKGHSHVYWYRQLPEEGLKFMVYLQKENIIDESGMPKERFSAEFPKEGPSILRIQQVVRGDSAAYFCASSPRGSGGSTDTQYFGPGTRLTVL.

V gene TRBV6-5 combines with J gene TRBJ1-1; TRBD1 matches 7 bases. This CDR3 is built from 13 residues. From germline, CDR1 is MNHEY and CDR2 SVGAGI. The trim removed 6 bases at V and 5 bases at J, leaving 6 bases unmatched. The CDR3 nucleotides are TGTGCCAGCAGACTACAGGGGTTGACTGAAGCTTTCTTT. Translated: CASRLQGLTEAFF.

The chain uses TRBV11-2 and TRBJ1-2; the match to TRBD1 covers 8 bases. The CDR3 has 15 residues. Losses at the gene ends were 0 bases for V and 5 bases for J; bases not matched to a gene: 5. Germline V gene sequence: CDR1 SGHAT, CDR2 FQNNGV. The CDR3, as DNA: TGTGCCAGCAGCTTAGATCGACAGGGGATGTATGGCTACACCTTC. Translated: CASSLDRQGMYGYTF.